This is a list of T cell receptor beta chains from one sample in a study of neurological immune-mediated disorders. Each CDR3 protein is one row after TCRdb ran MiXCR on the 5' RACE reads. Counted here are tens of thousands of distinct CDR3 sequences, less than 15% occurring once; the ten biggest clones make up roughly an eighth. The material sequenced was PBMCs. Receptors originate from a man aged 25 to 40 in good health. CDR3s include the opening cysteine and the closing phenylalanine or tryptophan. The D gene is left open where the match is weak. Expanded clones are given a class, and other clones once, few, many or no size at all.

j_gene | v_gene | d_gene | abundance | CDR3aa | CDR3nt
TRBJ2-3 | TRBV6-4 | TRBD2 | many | CASTNRGGDTQYF | TGTGCCAGCACAAACCGGGGGGGAGATACGCAGTATTTT
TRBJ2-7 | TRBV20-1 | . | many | CSAREEYEQYF | TGCAGTGCTAGAGAGGAGTACGAGCAGTACTTC
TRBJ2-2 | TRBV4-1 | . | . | CASSQELEGGINTGELFF | TGCGCCAGCAGCCAAGAGCTAGAGGGAGGAATAAACACAGGGGAGCTGTTTTTT
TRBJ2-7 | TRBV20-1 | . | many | CSAPGPAYEQYF | TGCAGTGCTCCCGGGCCAGCCTACGAGCAGTACTTC
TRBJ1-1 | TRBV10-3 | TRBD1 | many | CAISDRQGASVNTEAFF | TGTGCCATCAGTGATCGACAGGGGGCTTCGGTGAACACTGAAGCTTTCTTT
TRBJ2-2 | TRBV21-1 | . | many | CASQNGAGGPGAGELFF | TGTGCCAGCCAAAACGGAGCGGGAGGGCCAGGGGCCGGGGAGCTGTTTTTT
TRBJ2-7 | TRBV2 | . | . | CASSEVFTSYEHYF | TGTGCCAGCAGTGAGGTCTTCACTAGCTACGAGCACTACTTC
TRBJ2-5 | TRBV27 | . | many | CASGSWGEETQYF | TGTGCCAGCGGGTCATGGGGAGAGGAGACCCAGTACTTC
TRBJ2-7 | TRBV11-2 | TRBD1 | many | CASSLDSPDRYEQYF | TGTGCCAGCAGCTTAGATTCCCCGGACAGGTACGAGCAGTACTTC
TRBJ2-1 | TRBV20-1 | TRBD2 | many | CSARGTSGFYEQFF | TGCAGTGCTAGAGGGACTAGCGGTTTCTATGAGCAGTTCTTC
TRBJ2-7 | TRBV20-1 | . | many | CSARDSRRHEQYF | TGCAGTGCTAGAGATTCGAGACGGCACGAGCAGTACTTC
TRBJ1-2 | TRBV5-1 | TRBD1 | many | CASSQRQGAFYGYTF | TGCGCCAGCAGCCAAAGACAGGGGGCTTTCTATGGCTACACCTTC
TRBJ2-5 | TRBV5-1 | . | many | CASSLVGEETQYF | TGCGCCAGCAGCTTGGTCGGGGAGGAGACCCAGTACTTC
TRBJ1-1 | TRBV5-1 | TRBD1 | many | CASSTGQEIMNTEAFF | TGCGCCAGCAGCACAGGACAGGAAATAATGAACACTGAAGCTTTCTTT
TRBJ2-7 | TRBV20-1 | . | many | CSARPRTAYEQYF | TGCAGTGCTAGACCCCGGACAGCCTACGAGCAGTACTTC
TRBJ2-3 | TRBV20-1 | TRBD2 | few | CSARGGAGPTDTQYF | TGCAGTGCTAGAGGGGGAGCGGGGCCCACAGATACGCAGTATTTT
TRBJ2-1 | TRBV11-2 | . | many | CASSLEGGDYNEQFF | TGTGCCAGCAGCTTAGAGGGTGGCGACTACAATGAGCAGTTCTTC
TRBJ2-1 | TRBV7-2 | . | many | CASSRRGRNEQFF | TGTGCCAGCAGCCGACGGGGGCGCAATGAGCAGTTCTTC
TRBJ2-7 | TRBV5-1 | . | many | CASSLGSASNEQYF | TGCGCCAGCAGCCTTGGCAGTGCCAGCAACGAGCAGTACTTC
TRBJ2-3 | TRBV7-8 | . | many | CASSSTGQNTQYF | TGTGCCAGCAGCTCTACTGGACAAAATACGCAGTATTTT
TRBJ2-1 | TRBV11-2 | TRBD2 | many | CASSSPSGRGNEQFF | TGTGCCAGCAGCTCTCCTAGCGGGAGGGGGAATGAGCAGTTCTTC
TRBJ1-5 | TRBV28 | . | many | CASSLWGGKEVQPQHF | TGTGCCAGCTCCCTCTGGGGGGGGAAGGAAGTACAGCCCCAGCATTTT
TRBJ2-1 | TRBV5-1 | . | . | CASSFISLSSEQFF | TGCGCCAGCAGCTTCATCAGTTTATCAAGTGAGCAGTTCTTC
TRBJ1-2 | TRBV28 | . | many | CASSYSPQGRNYGYTF | TGTGCCAGCAGTTACTCCCCCCAGGGGCGTAACTATGGCTACACCTTC
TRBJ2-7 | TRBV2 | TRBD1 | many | CASNLQGADNEQYF | TGTGCCAGCAATCTACAGGGGGCAGACAACGAGCAGTACTTC
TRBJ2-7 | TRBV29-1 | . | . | CSVFPMHQRLSYEQYF | TGCAGCGTTTTCCCTATGCACCAGCGACTCTCCTACGAGCAGTACTTC
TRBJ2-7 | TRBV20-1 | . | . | CSARDLGIQGALSYEQYF | TGCAGTGCTAGAGACCTTGGGATACAGGGTGCTCTCTCCTACGAGCAGTACTTC
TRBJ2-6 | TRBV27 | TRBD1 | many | CASSAGTGRAGANVLTF | TGTGCCAGCAGTGCCGGGACAGGGAGGGCTGGGGCCAACGTCCTGACTTTC
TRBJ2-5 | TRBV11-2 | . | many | CASSKPYQETQYF | TGTGCCAGCAGCAAGCCGTACCAAGAGACCCAGTACTTC
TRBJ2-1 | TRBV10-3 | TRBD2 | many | CAISETAGVGNEQFF | TGTGCCATCAGTGAAACAGCGGGAGTGGGTAATGAGCAGTTCTTC
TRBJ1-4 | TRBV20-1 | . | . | CSVTGQGAEKLFF | TGCAGTGTCACGGGACAAGGGGCCGAAAAACTGTTTTTT
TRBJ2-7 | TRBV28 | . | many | CASSPPGKTYEQYF | TGTGCCAGCAGCCCCCCGGGCAAAACCTACGAGCAGTACTTC
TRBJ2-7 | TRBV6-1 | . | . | CASSEGLDYEQYF | TGTGCCAGCAGTGAAGGACTAGACTACGAGCAGTACTTC
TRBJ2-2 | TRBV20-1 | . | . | CSTTTLSSPGNTGEMFF | TGCAGTACTACAACACTCTCCAGCCCAGGCAACACCGGGGAGATGTTTTTT
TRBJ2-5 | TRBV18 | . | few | CASSPYSRLQETQYF | TGTGCCAGCTCACCCTATAGCCGACTACAAGAGACCCAGTACTTC